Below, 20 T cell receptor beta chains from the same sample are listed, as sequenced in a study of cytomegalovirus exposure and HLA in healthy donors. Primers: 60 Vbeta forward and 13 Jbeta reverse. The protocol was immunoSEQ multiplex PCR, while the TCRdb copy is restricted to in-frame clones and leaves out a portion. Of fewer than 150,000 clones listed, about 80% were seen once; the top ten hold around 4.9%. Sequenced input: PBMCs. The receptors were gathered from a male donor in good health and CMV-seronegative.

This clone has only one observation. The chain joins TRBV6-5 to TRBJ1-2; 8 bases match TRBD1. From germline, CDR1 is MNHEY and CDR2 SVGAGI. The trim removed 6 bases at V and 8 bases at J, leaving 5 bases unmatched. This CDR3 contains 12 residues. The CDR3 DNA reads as TGTGCCAGCAGCCCGACAGGGGAAGGCTACACCTTC. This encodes CASSPTGEGYTF.

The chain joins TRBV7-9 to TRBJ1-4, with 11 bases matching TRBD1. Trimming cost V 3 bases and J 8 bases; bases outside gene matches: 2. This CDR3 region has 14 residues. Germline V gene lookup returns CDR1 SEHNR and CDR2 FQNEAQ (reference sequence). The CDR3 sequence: CASSLGQGEEKLFF. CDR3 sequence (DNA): TGTGCCAGCAGCTTGGGACAGGGGGAAGAAAAACTGTTTTTT.

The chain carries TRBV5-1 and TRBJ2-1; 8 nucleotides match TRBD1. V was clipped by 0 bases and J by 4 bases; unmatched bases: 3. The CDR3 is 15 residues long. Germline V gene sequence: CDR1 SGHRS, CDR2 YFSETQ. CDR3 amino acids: CASSLGRTGYNEQFF. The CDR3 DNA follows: TGCGCCAGCAGCTTGGGTCGGACAGGGTACAATGAGCAGTTCTTC.

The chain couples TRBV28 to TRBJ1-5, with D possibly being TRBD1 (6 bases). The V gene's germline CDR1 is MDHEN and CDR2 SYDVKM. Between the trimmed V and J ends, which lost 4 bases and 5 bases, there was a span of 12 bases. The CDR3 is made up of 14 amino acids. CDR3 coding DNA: TGTGCCAGCAGTTGGGACATCCCTTATCAGCCCCAGCATTTT. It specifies CASSWDIPYQPQHF.

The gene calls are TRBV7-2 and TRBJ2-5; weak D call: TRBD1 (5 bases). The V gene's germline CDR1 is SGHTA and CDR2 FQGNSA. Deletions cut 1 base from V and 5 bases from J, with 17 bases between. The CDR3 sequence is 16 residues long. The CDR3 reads CASSLVGGRVVETQYF. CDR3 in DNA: TGTGCCAGCAGCTTAGTAGGTGGCAGGGTGGTGGAGACCCAGTACTTC.

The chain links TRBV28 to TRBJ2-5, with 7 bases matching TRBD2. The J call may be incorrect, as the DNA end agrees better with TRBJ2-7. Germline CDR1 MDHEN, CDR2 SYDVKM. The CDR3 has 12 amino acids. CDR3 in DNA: TGTGCCAGCATGGGGGGGGGCTACGAGCAGTACTTC. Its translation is CASMGGGYEQYF.

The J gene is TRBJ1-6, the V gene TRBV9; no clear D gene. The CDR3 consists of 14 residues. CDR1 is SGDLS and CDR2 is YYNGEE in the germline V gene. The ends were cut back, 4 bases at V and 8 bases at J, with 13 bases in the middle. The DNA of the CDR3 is TGTGCCAGCAGCCTAAGAATCGAGGATTCACCCCTCCACTTT. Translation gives CASSLRIEDSPLHF.

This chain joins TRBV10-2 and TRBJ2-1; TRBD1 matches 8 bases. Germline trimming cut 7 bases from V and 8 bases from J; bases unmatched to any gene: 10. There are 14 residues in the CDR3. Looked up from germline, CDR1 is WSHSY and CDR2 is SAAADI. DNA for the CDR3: TGCGCCAGCACACCAGGGGGCGCGAAAGATGAGCAGTTCTTC. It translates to CASTPGGAKDEQFF.

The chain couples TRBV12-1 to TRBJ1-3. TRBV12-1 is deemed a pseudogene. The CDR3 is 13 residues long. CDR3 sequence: CASSCTTGNTIYF. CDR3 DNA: TGTGCCAGCAGCTGCACTACTGGAAACACCATATATTTT.

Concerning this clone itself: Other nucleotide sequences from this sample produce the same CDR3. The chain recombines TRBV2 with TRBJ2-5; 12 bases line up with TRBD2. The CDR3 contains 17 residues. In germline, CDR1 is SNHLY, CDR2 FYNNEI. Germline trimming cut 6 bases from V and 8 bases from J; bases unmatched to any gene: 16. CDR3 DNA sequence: TGTGCCAGCAGAAAGGGAACTAGCGGGGGGCTGGGGGAAACCCAGTACTTC. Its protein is CASRKGTSGGLGETQYF.

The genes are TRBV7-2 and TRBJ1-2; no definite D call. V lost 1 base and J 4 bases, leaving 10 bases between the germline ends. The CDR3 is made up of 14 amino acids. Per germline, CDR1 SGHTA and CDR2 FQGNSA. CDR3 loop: CASSLERGIYGYTF. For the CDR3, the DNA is TGTGCCAGCAGCTTAGAGCGAGGGATCTATGGCTACACCTTC.

CDR3 sequence (DNA): TGCGCCAGCAGCTTGGGACAGGGCTCCCAAGAGACCCAGTACTTC. This encodes CASSLGQGSQETQYF. V is TRBV5-1 and J is TRBJ2-5, with TRBD1 matching over 7 bases. The CDR3 contains 15 residues. CDR1 and CDR2 from the germline V gene are SGHRS and YFSETQ. Unmatched junction bases numbered 3, after V lost 0 bases and J lost 1 base.

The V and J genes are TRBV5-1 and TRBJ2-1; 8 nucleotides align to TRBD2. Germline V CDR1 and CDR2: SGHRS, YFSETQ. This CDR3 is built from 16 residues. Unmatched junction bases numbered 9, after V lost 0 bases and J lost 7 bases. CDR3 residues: CASSLASSGWRNEQFF. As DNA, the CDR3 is TGCGCCAGCAGCTTGGCGTCTAGCGGGTGGAGAAATGAGCAGTTCTTC. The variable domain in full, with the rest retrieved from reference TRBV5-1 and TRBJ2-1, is KAGVTQTPRYLIKTRGQQVTLSCSPISGHRSVSWYQQTPGQGLQFLFEYFSETQRNKGNFPGRFSGRQFSNSRSEMNVSTLELGDSALYLCASSLASSGWRNEQFFGPGTRLTVL.

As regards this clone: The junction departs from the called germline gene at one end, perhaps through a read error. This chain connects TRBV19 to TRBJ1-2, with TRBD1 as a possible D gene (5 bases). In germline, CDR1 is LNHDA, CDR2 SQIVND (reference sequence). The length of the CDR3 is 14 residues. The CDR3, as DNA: TGTGCCAGCTTTAGCCCTAATCAGGGAAATGGCCACACCTTC. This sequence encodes CASFSPNQGNGHTF. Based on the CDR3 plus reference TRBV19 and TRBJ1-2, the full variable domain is DGGITQSPKYLFRKEGQNVTLSCEQNLNHDAMYWYRQDPGQGLRLIYYSQIVNDFQKGDIAEGYSVSREKKESFPLTVTSAQKNPTAFYLCASFSPNQGNGHTFGSGTRLTVV.

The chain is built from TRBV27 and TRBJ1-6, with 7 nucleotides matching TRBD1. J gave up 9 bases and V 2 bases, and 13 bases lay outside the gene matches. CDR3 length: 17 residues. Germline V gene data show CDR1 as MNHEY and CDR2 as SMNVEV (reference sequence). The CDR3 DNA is TGTGCCAGCAGTTTACACCCGGGGACAGCACCGGGTTCACCCCTCCACTTT. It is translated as CASSLHPGTAPGSPLHF.

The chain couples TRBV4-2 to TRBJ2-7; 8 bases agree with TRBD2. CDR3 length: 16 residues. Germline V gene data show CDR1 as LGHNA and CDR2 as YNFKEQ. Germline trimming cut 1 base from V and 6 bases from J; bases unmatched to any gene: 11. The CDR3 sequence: CASSQVGLAGDREQYF. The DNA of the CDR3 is TGTGCCAGCAGCCAAGTAGGTCTAGCGGGTGACCGCGAGCAGTACTTC.

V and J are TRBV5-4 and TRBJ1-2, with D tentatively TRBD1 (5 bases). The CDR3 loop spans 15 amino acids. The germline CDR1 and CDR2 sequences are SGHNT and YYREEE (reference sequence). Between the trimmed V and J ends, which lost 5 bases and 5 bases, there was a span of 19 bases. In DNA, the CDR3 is TGTGCCAGCAGTCCGGGCCGGGAGGGGCTATATGGCTACACCTTC. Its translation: CASSPGREGLYGYTF. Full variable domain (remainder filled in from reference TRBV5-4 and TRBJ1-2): ETGVTQSPTHLIKTRGQQVTLRCSSQSGHNTVSWYQQALGQGPQFIFQYYREEENGRGNFPPRFSGLQFPNYSSELNVNALELDDSALYLCASSPGREGLYGYTFGSGTRLTVV.

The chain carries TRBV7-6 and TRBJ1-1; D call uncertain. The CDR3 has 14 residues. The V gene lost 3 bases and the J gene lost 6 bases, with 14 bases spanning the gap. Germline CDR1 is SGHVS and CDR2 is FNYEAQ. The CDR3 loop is CASSFNAQRSEAFF. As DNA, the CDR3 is TGTGCCAGCAGCTTCAACGCTCAGAGGTCTGAAGCTTTCTTT.

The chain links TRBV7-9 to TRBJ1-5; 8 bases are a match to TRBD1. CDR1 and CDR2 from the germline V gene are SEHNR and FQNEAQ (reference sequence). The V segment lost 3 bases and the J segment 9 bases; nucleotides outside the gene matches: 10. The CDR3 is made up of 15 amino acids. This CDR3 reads CASSLAGTGNRPQHF. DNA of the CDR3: TGTGCCAGCAGCTTGGCCGGGACAGGTAATAGGCCCCAGCATTTT.

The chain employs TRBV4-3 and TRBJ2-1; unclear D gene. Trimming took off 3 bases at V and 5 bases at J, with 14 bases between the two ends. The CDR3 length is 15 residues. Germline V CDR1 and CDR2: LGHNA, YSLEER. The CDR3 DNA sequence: TGCGCCAGCAGCCATACGCTAACCACCCACAATGAGCAGTTCTTC. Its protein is CASSHTLTTHNEQFF.